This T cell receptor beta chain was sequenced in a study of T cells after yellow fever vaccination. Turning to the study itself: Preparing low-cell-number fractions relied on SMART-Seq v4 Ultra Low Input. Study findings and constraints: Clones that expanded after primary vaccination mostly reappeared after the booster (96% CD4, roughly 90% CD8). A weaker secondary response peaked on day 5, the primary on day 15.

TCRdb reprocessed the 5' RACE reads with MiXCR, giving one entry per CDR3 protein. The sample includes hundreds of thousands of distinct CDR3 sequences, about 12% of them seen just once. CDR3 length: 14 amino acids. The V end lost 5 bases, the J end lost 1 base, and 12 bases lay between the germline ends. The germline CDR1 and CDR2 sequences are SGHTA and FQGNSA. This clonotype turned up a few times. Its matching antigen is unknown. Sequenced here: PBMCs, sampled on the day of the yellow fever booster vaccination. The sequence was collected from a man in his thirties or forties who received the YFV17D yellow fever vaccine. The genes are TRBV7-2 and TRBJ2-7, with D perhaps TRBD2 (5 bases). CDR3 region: CASSPRAGSYEQYF. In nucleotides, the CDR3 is TGTGCCAGCAGCCCGCGGGCCGGATCCTACGAGCAGTACTTC. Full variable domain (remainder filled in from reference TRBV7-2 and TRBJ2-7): GAGVSQSPSNKVTEKGKDVELRCDPISGHTALYWYRQSLGQGLEFLIYFQGNSAPDKSGLPSDRFSAERTGGSVSTLTIQRTQQEDSAVYLCASSPRAGSYEQYFGPGTRLTVT.